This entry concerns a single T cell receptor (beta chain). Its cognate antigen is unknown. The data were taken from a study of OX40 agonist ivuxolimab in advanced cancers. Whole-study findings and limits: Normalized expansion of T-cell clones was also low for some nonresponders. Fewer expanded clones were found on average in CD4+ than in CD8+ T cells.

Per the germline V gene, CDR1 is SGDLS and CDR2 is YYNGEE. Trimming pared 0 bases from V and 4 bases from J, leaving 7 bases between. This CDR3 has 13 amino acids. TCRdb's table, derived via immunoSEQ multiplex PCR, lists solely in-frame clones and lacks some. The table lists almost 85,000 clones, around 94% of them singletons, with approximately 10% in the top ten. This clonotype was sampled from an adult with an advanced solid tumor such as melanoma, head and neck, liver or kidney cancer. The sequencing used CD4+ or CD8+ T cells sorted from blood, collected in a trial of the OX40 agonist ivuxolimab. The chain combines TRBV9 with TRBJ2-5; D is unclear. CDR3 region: CASSVVYGETQYF. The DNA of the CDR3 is TGTGCCAGCAGCGTAGTTTACGGAGAGACCCAGTACTTC.